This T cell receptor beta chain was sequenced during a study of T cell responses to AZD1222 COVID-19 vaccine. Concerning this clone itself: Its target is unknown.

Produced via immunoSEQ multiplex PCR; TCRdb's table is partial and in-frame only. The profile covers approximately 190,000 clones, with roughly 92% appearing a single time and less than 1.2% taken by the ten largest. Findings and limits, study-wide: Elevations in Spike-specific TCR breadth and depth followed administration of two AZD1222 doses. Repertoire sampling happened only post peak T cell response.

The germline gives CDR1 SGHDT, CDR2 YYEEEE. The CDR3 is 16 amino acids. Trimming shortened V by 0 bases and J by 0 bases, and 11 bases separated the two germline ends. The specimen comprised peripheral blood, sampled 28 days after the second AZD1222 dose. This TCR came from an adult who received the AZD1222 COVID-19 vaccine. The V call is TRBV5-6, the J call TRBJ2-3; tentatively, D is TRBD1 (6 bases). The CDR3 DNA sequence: TGTGCCAGCAGCTTGGCGAGGGGGACAAGCACAGATACGCAGTATTTT. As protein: CASSLARGTSTDTQYF.